This TCR beta chain was retrieved from a study of blood T cell repertoires in COVID-19. Study-level information: PBMCs, B-cell-depleted T cells, or T cells provided the cDNA or gDNA that made up the material.

During active infection, Seattle patients enrolled and were then monitored through disease. Authors' processing steps: Amplification of reference gene primers was used by the study to estimate nucleated cell counts. The method was immunoSEQ multiplex PCR; TCRdb's version includes in-frame clones alone and lacks a portion of them. From that table come the V and J calls and clone size; the DNA was used to work out D and trimming. Of hundreds of thousands of clones listed, around nine tenths were seen once; the top ten hold 5.5% to 7.5%. The CDR3 runs 16 residues. The ends were cut back, 5 bases at V and 4 bases at J, with 21 bases in the middle. Germline V gives CDR1 SGHRS, CDR2 YFSETQ.

This chain connects TRBV5-1 to TRBJ1-1; D is uncertain. The receptor was isolated from a woman aged 70 to 79 with COVID-19, enrolled during active disease. What was sequenced was peripheral blood. The CDR3 region is CASSLIIPGGSTEAFF. CDR3 coding DNA: TGCGCCAGCAGTTTAATAATTCCTGGTGGTAGCACTGAAGCTTTCTTT. The entire variable domain, with the rest obtained from reference TRBV5-1 and TRBJ1-1, is as follows: KAGVTQTPRYLIKTRGQQVTLSCSPISGHRSVSWYQQTPGQGLQFLFEYFSETQRNKGNFPGRFSGRQFSNSRSEMNVSTLELGDSALYLCASSLIIPGGSTEAFFGQGTRLTVV.